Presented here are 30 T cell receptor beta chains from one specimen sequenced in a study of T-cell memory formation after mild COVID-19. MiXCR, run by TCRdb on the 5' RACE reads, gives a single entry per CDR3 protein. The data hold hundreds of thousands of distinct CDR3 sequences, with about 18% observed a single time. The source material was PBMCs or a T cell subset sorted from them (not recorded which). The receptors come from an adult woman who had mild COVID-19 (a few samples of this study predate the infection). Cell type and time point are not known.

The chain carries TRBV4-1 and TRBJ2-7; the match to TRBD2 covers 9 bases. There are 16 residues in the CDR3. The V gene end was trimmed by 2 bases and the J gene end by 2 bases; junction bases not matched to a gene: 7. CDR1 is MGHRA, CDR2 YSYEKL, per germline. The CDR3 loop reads CASSQRVRGGPYEQYF. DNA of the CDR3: TGCGCCAGCAGCCAAAGAGTGCGGGGGGGGCCCTACGAGCAGTACTTC.

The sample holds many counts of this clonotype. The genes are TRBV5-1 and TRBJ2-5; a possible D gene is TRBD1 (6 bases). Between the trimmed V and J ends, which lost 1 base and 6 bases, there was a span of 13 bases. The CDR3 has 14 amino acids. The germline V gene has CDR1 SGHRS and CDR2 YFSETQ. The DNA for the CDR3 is TGCGCCAGCAGCTTGAGGTCAGGGGAACAGACCCAGTACTTC. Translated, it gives CASSLRSGEQTQYF.

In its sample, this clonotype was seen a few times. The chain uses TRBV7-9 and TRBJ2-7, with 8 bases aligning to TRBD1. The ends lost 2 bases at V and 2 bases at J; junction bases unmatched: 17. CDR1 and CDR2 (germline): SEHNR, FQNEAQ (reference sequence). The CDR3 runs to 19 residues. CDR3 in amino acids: CASSLSPGTGLPMAYEQYF. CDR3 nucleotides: TGTGCCAGCAGCTTAAGCCCCGGGACAGGATTACCGATGGCCTACGAGCAGTACTTC.

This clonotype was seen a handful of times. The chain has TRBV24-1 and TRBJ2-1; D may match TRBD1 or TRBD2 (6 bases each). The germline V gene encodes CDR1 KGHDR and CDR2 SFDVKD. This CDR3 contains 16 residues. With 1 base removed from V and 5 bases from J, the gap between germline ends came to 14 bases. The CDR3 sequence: CATSDFPGAVDNEQFF. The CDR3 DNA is TGTGCCACCAGTGATTTTCCGGGGGCTGTAGACAATGAGCAGTTCTTC.

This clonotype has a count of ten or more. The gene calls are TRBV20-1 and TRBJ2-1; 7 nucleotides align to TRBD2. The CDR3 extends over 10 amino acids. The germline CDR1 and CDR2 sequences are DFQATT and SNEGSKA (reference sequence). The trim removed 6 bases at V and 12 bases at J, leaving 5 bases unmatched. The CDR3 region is CSARDYSQFF. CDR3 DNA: TGCAGTGCGAGGGACTACTCGCAGTTCTTC.

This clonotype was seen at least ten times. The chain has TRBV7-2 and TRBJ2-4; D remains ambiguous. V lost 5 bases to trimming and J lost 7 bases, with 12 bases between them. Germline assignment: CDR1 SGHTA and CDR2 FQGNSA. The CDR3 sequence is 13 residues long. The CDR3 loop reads CASSPPGRNIQYF. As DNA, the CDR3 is TGTGCCAGCAGCCCCCCCGGACGGAACATTCAGTACTTC. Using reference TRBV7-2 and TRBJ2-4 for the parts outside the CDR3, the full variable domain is GAGVSQSPSNKVTEKGKDVELRCDPISGHTALYWYRQSLGQGLEFLIYFQGNSAPDKSGLPSDRFSAERTGGSVSTLTIQRTQQEDSAVYLCASSPPGRNIQYFGAGTRLSVL.

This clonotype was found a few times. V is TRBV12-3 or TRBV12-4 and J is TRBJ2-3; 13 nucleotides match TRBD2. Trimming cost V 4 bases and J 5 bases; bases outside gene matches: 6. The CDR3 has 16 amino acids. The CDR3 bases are TGTGCCAGCAGTTCTCGACTAGCGGGGGGACTAGATACGCAGTATTTT. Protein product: CASSSRLAGGLDTQYF.

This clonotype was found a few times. The CDR3 nucleotides are TGCGCCAGCAGAGCGGCTAGCGTCACAGATACGCAGTATTTT. Translated: CASRAASVTDTQYF. This chain uses TRBV5-1 with TRBJ2-3; tentative D call: TRBD2 (6 bases). Germline CDR1 is SGHRS and CDR2 is YFSETQ. The CDR3 has 14 amino acids. Trimming left V 5 bases short and J 2 bases short, with 12 bases between.

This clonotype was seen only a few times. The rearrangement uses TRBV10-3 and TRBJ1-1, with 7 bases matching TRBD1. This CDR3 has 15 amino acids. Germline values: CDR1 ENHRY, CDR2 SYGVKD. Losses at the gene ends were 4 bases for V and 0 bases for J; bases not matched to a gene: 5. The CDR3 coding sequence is TGTGCCATCAGTGTGGTAGGGACAGTGAACACTGAAGCTTTCTTT. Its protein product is CAISVVGTVNTEAFF.

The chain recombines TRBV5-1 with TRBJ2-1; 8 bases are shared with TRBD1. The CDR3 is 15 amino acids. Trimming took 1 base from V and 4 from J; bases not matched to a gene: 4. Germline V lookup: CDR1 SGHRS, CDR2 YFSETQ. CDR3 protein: CASSLTTGVYNEQFF. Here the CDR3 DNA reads TGCGCCAGCAGCTTGACGACAGGGGTTTACAATGAGCAGTTCTTC. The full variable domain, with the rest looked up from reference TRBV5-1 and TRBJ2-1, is KAGVTQTPRYLIKTRGQQVTLSCSPISGHRSVSWYQQTPGQGLQFLFEYFSETQRNKGNFPGRFSGRQFSNSRSEMNVSTLELGDSALYLCASSLTTGVYNEQFFGPGTRLTVL.

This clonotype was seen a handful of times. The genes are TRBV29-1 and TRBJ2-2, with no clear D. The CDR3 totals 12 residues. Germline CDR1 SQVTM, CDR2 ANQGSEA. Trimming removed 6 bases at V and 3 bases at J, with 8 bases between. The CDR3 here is CSVSRDTGELFF. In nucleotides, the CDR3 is TGCAGCGTCTCCCGGGACACCGGGGAGCTGTTTTTT.

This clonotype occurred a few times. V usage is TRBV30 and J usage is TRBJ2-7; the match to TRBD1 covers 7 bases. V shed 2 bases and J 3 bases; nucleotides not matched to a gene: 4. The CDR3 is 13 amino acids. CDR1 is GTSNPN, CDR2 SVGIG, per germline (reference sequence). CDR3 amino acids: CAWSLGQFYEQYF. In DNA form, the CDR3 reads TGTGCCTGGAGTTTGGGACAGTTCTACGAGCAGTACTTC.

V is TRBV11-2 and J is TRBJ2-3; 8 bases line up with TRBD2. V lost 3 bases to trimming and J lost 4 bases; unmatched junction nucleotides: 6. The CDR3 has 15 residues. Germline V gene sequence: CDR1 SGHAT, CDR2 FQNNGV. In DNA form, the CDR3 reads TGTGCCAGCAGCTTGGGCGGGGGGTACGCAGATACGCAGTATTTT. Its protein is CASSLGGGYADTQYF.

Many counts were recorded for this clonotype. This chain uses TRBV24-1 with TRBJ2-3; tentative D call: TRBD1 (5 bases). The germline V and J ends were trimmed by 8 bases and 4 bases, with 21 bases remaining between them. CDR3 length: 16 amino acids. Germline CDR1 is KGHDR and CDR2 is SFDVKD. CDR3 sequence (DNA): TGTGCCACCAAAGACACCTCCAGGGATGGTGCAGATACGCAGTATTTT. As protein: CATKDTSRDGADTQYF.

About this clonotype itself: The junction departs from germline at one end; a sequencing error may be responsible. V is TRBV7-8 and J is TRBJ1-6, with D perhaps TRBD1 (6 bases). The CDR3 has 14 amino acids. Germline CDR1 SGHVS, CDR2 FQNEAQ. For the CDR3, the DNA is TGTGCCGGCAGCTTACGAGGGGGTAATTCACCCCTCCACTTT. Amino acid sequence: CAGSLRGGNSPLHF.

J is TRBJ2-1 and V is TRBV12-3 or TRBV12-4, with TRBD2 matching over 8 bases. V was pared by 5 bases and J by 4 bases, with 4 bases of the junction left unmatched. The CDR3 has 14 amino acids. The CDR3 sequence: CASSHSGKYNEQFF. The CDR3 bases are TGTGCCAGCAGTCATAGCGGGAAATACAATGAGCAGTTCTTC.

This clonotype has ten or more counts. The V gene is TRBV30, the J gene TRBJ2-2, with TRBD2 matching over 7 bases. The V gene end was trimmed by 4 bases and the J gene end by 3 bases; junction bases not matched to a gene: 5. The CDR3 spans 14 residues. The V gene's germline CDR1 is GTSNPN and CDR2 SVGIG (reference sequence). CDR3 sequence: CAWKFAGDTGELFF. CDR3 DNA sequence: TGTGCCTGGAAGTTCGCGGGAGACACCGGGGAGCTGTTTTTT.

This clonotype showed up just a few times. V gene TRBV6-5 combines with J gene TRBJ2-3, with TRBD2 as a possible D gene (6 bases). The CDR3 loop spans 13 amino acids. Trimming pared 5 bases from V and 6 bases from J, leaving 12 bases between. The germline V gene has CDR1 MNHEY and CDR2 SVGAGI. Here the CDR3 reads CASSPEGRDTQYF. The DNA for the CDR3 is TGTGCCAGCAGTCCGGAGGGGCGGGATACGCAGTATTTT.

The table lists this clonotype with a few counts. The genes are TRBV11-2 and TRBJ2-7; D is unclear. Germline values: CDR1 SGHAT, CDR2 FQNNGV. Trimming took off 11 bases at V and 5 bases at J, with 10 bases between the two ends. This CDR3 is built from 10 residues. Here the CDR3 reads CALPCHEQYF. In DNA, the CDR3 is TGTGCCTTACCCTGCCACGAGCAGTACTTC.

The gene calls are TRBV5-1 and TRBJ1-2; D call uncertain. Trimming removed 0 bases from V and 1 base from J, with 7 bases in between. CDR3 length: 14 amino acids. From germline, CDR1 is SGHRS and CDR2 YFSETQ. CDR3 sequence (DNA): TGCGCCAGCAGCTTGGGGGCAATTAACTATGGCTACACCTTC. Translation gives CASSLGAINYGYTF.

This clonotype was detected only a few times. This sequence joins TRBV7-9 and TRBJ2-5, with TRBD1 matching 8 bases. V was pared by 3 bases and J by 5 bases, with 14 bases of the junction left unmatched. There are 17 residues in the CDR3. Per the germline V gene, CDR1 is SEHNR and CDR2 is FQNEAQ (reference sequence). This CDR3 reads CASSFPDRGGDAETQYF. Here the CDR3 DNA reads TGTGCCAGCAGCTTTCCTGACAGGGGAGGAGATGCGGAGACCCAGTACTTC. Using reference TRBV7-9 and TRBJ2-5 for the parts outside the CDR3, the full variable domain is DTGVSQNPRHKITKRGQNVTFRCDPISEHNRLYWYRQTLGQGPEFLTYFQNEAQLEKSRLLSDRFSAERPKGSFSTLEIQRTEQGDSAMYLCASSFPDRGGDAETQYFGPGTRLLVL.

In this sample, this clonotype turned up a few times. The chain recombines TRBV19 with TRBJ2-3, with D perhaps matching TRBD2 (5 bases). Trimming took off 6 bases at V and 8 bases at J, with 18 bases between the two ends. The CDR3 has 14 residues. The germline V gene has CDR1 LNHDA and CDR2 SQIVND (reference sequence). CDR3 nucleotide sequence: TGTGCCAGTAGGAGTCTAGCCGCACGTCGTACGCAGTATTTT. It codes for CASRSLAARRTQYF. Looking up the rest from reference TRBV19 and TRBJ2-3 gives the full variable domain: DGGITQSPKYLFRKEGQNVTLSCEQNLNHDAMYWYRQDPGQGLRLIYYSQIVNDFQKGDIAEGYSVSREKKESFPLTVTSAQKNPTAFYLCASRSLAARRTQYFGPGTRLTVL.

Here the CDR3 reads CASSFRGGFYEQYF. Written as DNA, the CDR3 is TGTGCCAGCAGCTTCAGGGGAGGGTTTTACGAGCAGTACTTC. The rearrangement joins TRBV5-6 to TRBJ2-7; perhaps TRBD2 as D (7 bases). Between the trimmed V and J ends, which lost 2 bases and 4 bases, there was a span of 13 bases. The V gene's germline CDR1 is SGHDT and CDR2 YYEEEE. The CDR3 length is 14 residues.

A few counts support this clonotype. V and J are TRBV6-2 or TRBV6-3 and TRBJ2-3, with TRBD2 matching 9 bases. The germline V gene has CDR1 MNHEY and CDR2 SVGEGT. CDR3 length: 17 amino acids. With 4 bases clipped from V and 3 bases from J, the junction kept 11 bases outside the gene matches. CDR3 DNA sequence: TGTGCCAGCAGTTTCCCCCTAGTAGCGGGAGAAACAGATACGCAGTATTTT. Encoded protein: CASSFPLVAGETDTQYF.

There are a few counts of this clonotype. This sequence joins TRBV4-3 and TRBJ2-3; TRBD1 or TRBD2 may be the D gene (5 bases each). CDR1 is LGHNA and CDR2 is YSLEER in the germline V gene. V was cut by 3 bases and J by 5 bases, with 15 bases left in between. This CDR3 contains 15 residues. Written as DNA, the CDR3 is TGCGCCAGCAGCCAGGGTGCAGTGGGGGTAGATACGCAGTATTTT. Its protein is CASSQGAVGVDTQYF.

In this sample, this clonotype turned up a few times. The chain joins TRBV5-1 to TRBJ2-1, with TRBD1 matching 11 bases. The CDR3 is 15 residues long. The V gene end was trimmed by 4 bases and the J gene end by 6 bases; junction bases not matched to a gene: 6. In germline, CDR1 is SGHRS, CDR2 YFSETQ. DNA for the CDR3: TGCGCCAGCAGCGCGGCCGGGACAGGGGGCAATGAGCAGTTCTTC. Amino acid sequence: CASSAAGTGGNEQFF.

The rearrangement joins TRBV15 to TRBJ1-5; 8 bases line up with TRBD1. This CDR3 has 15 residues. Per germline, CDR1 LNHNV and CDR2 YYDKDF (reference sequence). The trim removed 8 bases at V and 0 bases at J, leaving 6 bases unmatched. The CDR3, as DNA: TGTGCCACCGGGGACAGGCTAAATAGCAATCAGCCCCAGCATTTT. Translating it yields CATGDRLNSNQPQHF.

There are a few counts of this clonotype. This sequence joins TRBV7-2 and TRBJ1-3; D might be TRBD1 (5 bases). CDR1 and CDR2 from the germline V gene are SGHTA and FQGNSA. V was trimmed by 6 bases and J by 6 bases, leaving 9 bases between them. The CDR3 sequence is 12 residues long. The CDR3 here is CASRKGTNTIYF. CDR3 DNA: TGTGCCAGCAGAAAAGGGACAAACACCATATATTTT.

CDR3 sequence: CASSQDASSEQFF. CDR3 bases: TGTGCCAGCAGCCAAGATGCCAGTAGTGAGCAGTTCTTC. The rearrangement links TRBV3-1 to TRBJ2-1; D is uncertain. Germline V gene sequence: CDR1 LGHDT, CDR2 YNNKEL (reference sequence). Trimming cost V 0 bases and J 9 bases, with 9 bases left between them. This CDR3 region has 13 residues.

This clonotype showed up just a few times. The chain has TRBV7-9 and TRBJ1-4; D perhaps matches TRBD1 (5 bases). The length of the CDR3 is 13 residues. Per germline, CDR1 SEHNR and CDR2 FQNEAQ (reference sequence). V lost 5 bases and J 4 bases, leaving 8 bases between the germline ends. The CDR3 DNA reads TGTGCCAGCAGCATGGGGGTTAATGAAAAACTGTTTTTT. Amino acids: CASSMGVNEKLFF.